This T cell receptor beta chain was recovered during a study of T cell changes during pregnancy in multiple sclerosis. Per germline, CDR1 MRHNA and CDR2 SNTAGT. The J segment lost 11 bases and the V segment lost 0 bases, leaving 8 bases of the junction unmatched. The CDR3 sequence is 14 residues long. Repertoires were generated with immunoSEQ multiplex PCR, while TCRdb's copy carries only in-frame clones and drops some. The sample gives about 35,000 clones, approximately 89% of which show up once; 0.78% is in the top ten. Sequencing was performed on CD4+ T cells from peripheral blood mononuclear cells, taken after pregnancy. The chain has TRBV6-4 and TRBJ1-1, with TRBD1 matching 8 bases. This TCR was sampled from a female donor in good health, enrolled as a control in a pregnancy study. CDR3: CASSDSSQGAPAFF. The CDR3 DNA is TGTGCCAGCAGTGACTCGAGCCAGGGGGCGCCGGCTTTCTTT.